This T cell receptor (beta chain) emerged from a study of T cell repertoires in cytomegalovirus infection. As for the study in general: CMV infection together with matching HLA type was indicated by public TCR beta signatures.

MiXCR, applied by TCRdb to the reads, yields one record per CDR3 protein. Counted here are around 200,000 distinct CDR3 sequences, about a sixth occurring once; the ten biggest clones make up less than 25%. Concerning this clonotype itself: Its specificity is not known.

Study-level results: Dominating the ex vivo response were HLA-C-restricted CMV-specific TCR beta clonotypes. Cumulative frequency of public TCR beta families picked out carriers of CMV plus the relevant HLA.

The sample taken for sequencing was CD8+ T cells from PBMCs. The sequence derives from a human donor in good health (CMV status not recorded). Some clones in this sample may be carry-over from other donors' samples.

The CDR3 region has the DNA TGTGCCATCAGTGAATCCCGAGGGTGGGAGCGCAATCAGCCCCAGCATTTT. Protein: CAISESRGWERNQPQHF. J is TRBJ1-5 and V is TRBV10-3; D gene unclear. The CDR3 is 17 residues long. The germline V and J ends were trimmed by 3 bases and 2 bases, with 17 bases remaining between them. Germline assignment: CDR1 ENHRY and CDR2 SYGVKD.